This TCR beta chain emerged from a study of T cell changes during pregnancy in multiple sclerosis. Profiled with immunoSEQ multiplex PCR; TCRdb holds only in-frame clones, not every one. The repertoire has more than 80,000 clones, under 95% of them found once; the top ten carry approximately 1.5%. CDR1 is SGHDT, CDR2 YYEEEE, per germline. V trimming: 5 bases; J trimming: 8 bases; junction bases outside the gene matches: 10. The CDR3 is made up of 14 amino acids. The TCR sequence derives from a female donor with multiple sclerosis, enrolled in a pregnancy study. The source was peripheral blood, collected in the first trimester of pregnancy. The rearrangement uses TRBV5-6 and TRBJ1-2, with 9 positions matching TRBD1. CDR3 sequence reads: CASRPGTGIRGYTF. For the CDR3, the DNA is TGTGCCAGCAGGCCCGGGACAGGGATTCGGGGCTACACCTTC.